The 23 T cell receptor beta chains below were found in one sample sequenced in a study of radiation and T cells in renal cell carcinoma. Produced via immunoSEQ multiplex PCR; TCRdb's table is partial and in-frame only. The sample has some 150,000 clones; 75% to 90% are singletons. Time point noted: baseline pretreatment blood. Treatment denoted: 15 Gy SBRT to primary tumor, nephrectomy 4 weeks later. The sample here was blood, taken from a patient whose treatment included radiotherapy and nephrectomy. Receptors were obtained from a woman between 45 and 60 years old with renal cell carcinoma.

This clone was seen a handful of times. The V gene is TRBV27, the J gene TRBJ1-4; possible D gene TRBD1, 5 bases. V was shortened by 4 bases and J by 8 bases, with 14 bases between the two germline ends. CDR1 and CDR2 (germline): MNHEY, SMNVEV (reference sequence). The CDR3 is 14 amino acids. The DNA of the CDR3 is TGTGCCAGCAGTTATCGGGGACTAGACGAAAAACTGTTTTTT. Its protein product is CASSYRGLDEKLFF.

V usage is TRBV29-1 and J usage is TRBJ2-1; tentative D call: TRBD1 (5 bases). Trimming removed 5 bases at V and 12 bases at J, with 14 bases between. The CDR3 runs to 11 residues. CDR1 is SQVTM, CDR2 ANQGSEA, per germline. CDR3 loop: CSVFQGFGQFF. DNA of the CDR3: TGCAGCGTTTTCCAGGGTTTTGGGCAGTTCTTC.

This clone was recorded a few times. The chain joins TRBV7-2 to TRBJ2-2; D could derive from TRBD1 or TRBD2 (5 bases each). V gave up 5 bases and J gave up 0 bases, with 7 bases separating them. CDR1 and CDR2 from the germline V gene are SGHTA and FQGNSA. The CDR3 contains 14 residues. CDR3 loop: CASSQGPNTGELFF. CDR3 DNA: TGTGCCAGCAGCCAGGGACCGAACACCGGGGAGCTGTTTTTT.

This clone was observed a handful of times. Distinct nucleotide sequences in the sample also encode this CDR3. The V and J genes are TRBV9 and TRBJ1-1, with D hard to call. In germline, CDR1 is SGDLS, CDR2 YYNGEE. V gave up 0 bases and J gave up 1 base, with 7 bases separating them. This CDR3 is built from 14 residues. For the CDR3, the DNA is TGTGCCAGCAGCGTAGGTGCAGCGAACACTGAAGCTTTCTTT. Translated: CASSVGAANTEAFF.

This chain connects TRBV14 to TRBJ1-1, with D unresolved. V lost 1 base, J lost 4 bases, and 13 bases lay in between. There are 15 residues in the CDR3. Germline V lookup: CDR1 SGHDN, CDR2 FVKESK. The CDR3: CASSQATGRGTEAFF. The CDR3 bases are TGTGCCAGCAGCCAAGCCACCGGAAGAGGCACTGAAGCTTTCTTT.

The chain recombines TRBV6-5 with TRBJ2-7; D is unresolved. This CDR3 region has 12 residues. V was cut by 3 bases and J by 6 bases, with 9 bases left in between. Germline V CDR1 and CDR2: MNHEY, SVGAGI. CDR3 coding DNA: TGTGCCAGCAGTTATTTGTCCGGCGAGCAGTACTTC. It specifies CASSYLSGEQYF.

Only a few counts were recorded for this clone. The chain is built from TRBV6-5 and TRBJ1-4; D is uncertain. CDR1 is MNHEY and CDR2 is SVGAGI in the germline V gene. V shed 5 bases and J shed 8 bases, with 12 bases lying between them. This CDR3 has 13 amino acids. The DNA for the CDR3 is TGTGCCAGCAGTCCCTCGGCTGGGGAAAAACTGTTTTTT. Protein sequence: CASSPSAGEKLFF.

V and J are TRBV7-2 and TRBJ2-5; D not resolved. Between the trimmed V and J ends, which lost 2 bases and 2 bases, there was a span of 9 bases. The germline V gene encodes CDR1 SGHTA and CDR2 FQGNSA. The CDR3 runs 14 residues. The CDR3 sequence: CASSLLAQQETQYF. The CDR3 coding sequence is TGTGCCAGCAGCTTATTGGCACAGCAAGAGACCCAGTACTTC.

This clone was observed once. The chain combines TRBV14 with TRBJ2-7, with 15 bases that match TRBD2. V dropped 4 bases and J dropped 4; count of bases not matched to a gene: 11. From germline, CDR1 is SGHDN and CDR2 FVKESK. CDR3 length equals 18 residues. DNA of the CDR3: TGTGCCAGCAGCCCCGGACTAGCGGGGGGGCTTTCTAAATACGAGCAGTACTTC. Encoded protein: CASSPGLAGGLSKYEQYF.

The chain links TRBV10-1 to TRBJ1-1, with TRBD1 as a possible D gene (5 bases). The CDR3 sequence is 13 residues long. Germline lookup yields CDR1 WNHNN and CDR2 SYGVQD (reference sequence). Trimming pared 6 bases from V and 4 bases from J, leaving 12 bases between. The CDR3 region has the DNA TGCGCCAGCAGCGATGGGGGAAGCACTGAAGCTTTCTTT. It specifies CASSDGGSTEAFF.

The chain carries TRBV4-1 and TRBJ2-7; D is perhaps TRBD2 (6 bases). This CDR3 contains 15 residues. Deletions cut 3 bases from V and 2 bases from J, with 14 bases between. Germline CDR1 and CDR2: MGHRA and YSYEKL. In DNA, the CDR3 is TGCGCCAGCAGCCAGAGCGGGCGTATGACCTACGAGCAGTACTTC. This gives the protein CASSQSGRMTYEQYF.

The V and J genes are TRBV5-4 and TRBJ2-3; D is perhaps TRBD1 (6 bases). Per germline, CDR1 SGHNT and CDR2 YYREEE (reference sequence). The CDR3 contains 15 residues. Trimming stripped 0 bases from V and 8 bases from J, with 16 bases between. CDR3 residues: CASSLAHRSQGTQYF. In DNA form, the CDR3 reads TGTGCCAGCAGCTTGGCCCACAGGTCACAGGGTACGCAGTATTTT.

V is TRBV9 and J is TRBJ1-5, with 10 bases fitting TRBD1. V was clipped by 3 bases and J by 5 bases; unmatched bases: 2. The CDR3 length is 14 residues. Germline V lookup: CDR1 SGDLS, CDR2 YYNGEE. DNA for the CDR3: TGTGCCAGCAGCGCCGACAGGGGGCATCAGCCCCAGCATTTT. Protein product: CASSADRGHQPQHF.

V gene TRBV9 combines with J gene TRBJ1-2; 10 bases map to TRBD1. With 4 bases clipped from V and 4 bases from J, the junction kept 7 bases outside the gene matches. Germline CDR1 is SGDLS and CDR2 is YYNGEE. This CDR3 spans 15 amino acids. CDR3 bases: TGTGCCAGCAGCTCCAACCGGGACAGGGGCTATGGCTACACCTTC. It specifies CASSSNRDRGYGYTF.

Only one count was recorded for this clone. This chain links TRBV18 with TRBJ2-7; no clear D. V was clipped by 5 bases and J by 3 bases, with 5 bases between them. This CDR3 spans 11 amino acids. The germline V gene has CDR1 KGHSH and CDR2 LQKENI. CDR3 residues: CASSEDYEQYF. The CDR3 coding sequence is TGTGCCAGCTCAGAAGACTACGAGCAGTACTTC.

The V and J genes are TRBV7-9 and TRBJ1-4; TRBD1 aligns across 8 bases. The CDR3 has 13 residues. V lost 1 base, J lost 8 bases, and 0 bases stayed unmatched. Germline V gene lookup returns CDR1 SEHNR and CDR2 FQNEAQ (reference sequence). The CDR3 is CASSLDRGEKLFF. CDR3 DNA sequence: TGTGCCAGCAGCTTAGACAGGGGGGAAAAACTGTTTTTT. The entire variable domain, with the rest obtained from reference TRBV7-9 and TRBJ1-4, is as follows: DTGVSQNPRHKITKRGQNVTFRCDPISEHNRLYWYRQTLGQGPEFLTYFQNEAQLEKSRLLSDRFSAERPKGSFSTLEIQRTEQGDSAMYLCASSLDRGEKLFFGSGTQLSVL.

V and J are TRBV7-2 and TRBJ1-2; D is undetermined. V lost 5 bases, J lost 6 bases, and 10 bases lay in between. The germline V gene has CDR1 SGHTA and CDR2 FQGNSA. The CDR3 consists of 12 residues. The CDR3 DNA sequence: TGTGCCAGCAGCCCCCAAGGTCATGGCTACACCTTC. Translated: CASSPQGHGYTF.

The chain links TRBV6-6 to TRBJ1-5, with D tentatively TRBD1 (5 bases). The germline V gene has CDR1 MNHNY and CDR2 SVGAGI (reference sequence). CDR3 length equals 15 residues. The ends were cut back, 0 bases at V and 6 bases at J, with 12 bases in the middle. This chain's CDR3 is CASSYSSGRGQPQHF. In nucleotides, the CDR3 is TGTGCCAGCAGTTACTCATCAGGTAGGGGTCAGCCCCAGCATTTT.

Points on this clone: Other nucleotide sequences in the sample specify the same CDR3. This chain joins TRBV5-5 and TRBJ1-1; TRBD1 agrees at 7 bases. V trimming: 0 bases; J trimming: 1 base; junction bases outside the gene matches: 3. This CDR3 spans 15 amino acids. Germline loops: CDR1 SGHKS, CDR2 YYEKEE (reference sequence). The CDR3 region is CASSLGGGRNTEAFF. Written as DNA, the CDR3 is TGTGCCAGCAGCTTGGGAGGGGGCCGGAACACTGAAGCTTTCTTT.

V is TRBV7-2 and J is TRBJ2-7; tentatively, D is TRBD1 or TRBD2 (5 bases each). This CDR3 has 14 amino acids. The V and J ends lost 1 base and 7 bases respectively, with 14 bases between them. Germline V gives CDR1 SGHTA, CDR2 FQGNSA. The CDR3 nucleotides read TGTGCCAGCAGCTTAGGGGGGTTCGGCGGGGAGCAGTACTTC. This translates into CASSLGGFGGEQYF.

The J gene is TRBJ1-4, the V gene TRBV6-6; the D gene is possibly TRBD1 (5 bases). Germline values: CDR1 MNHNY, CDR2 SVGAGI (reference sequence). Deletions cut 2 bases from V and 7 bases from J, with 11 bases between. The CDR3 spans 14 residues. The CDR3, as DNA: TGTGCCAGCAGTTACGAGGGGTCTCGTGAAAAACTGTTTTTT. Protein product: CASSYEGSREKLFF.

The V gene is TRBV30, the J gene TRBJ2-7; D is possibly TRBD1 (6 bases). In germline, CDR1 is GTSNPN, CDR2 SVGIG (reference sequence). This CDR3 is built from 13 residues. V gave up 3 bases and J gave up 2 bases, with 11 bases separating them. Here the CDR3 reads CAWRPGHTYEQYF. CDR3 DNA: TGTGCCTGGAGACCGGGACACACCTACGAGCAGTACTTC. The full variable domain, in which reference TRBV30 and TRBJ2-7 provide the parts outside the CDR3, is SQTIHQWPATLVQPVGSPLSLECTVEGTSNPNLYWYRQAAGRGLQLLFYSVGIGQISSEVPQNLSASRPQDRQFILSSKKLLLSDSGFYLCAWRPGHTYEQYFGPGTRLTVT.

The rearrangement uses TRBV7-8 and TRBJ2-7; a weak D match, TRBD1 (5 bases). The CDR3 consists of 15 residues. Germline CDR1 reads SGHVS; CDR2 reads FQNEAQ. V shed 3 bases and J shed 0 bases, with 12 bases lying between them. The CDR3 nucleotides are TGTGCCAGCAGCTTGAACAGACAGTCCTCCTACGAGCAGTACTTC. Its translation: CASSLNRQSSYEQYF.